One sample yielded the 30 T cell receptor beta chains listed below, sequenced in a study of blood T cell repertoires in COVID-19. Produced via immunoSEQ multiplex PCR; TCRdb's table is partial and in-frame only. The sample holds some 96,000 clones, 70% to 80% seen once. The sequenced material came from peripheral blood. The receptors derive from a woman aged 65 to 85 with acute or convalescent COVID-19.

In its sample, this clone was seen a few times. The DNA of the CDR3 is TGCGCCAGCAGCCAATTGACAGCGAACTATGGCTACACCTTC. This sequence encodes CASSQLTANYGYTF. This sequence joins TRBV4-3 and TRBJ1-2; D is possibly TRBD1 (5 bases). Germline CDR1 and CDR2: LGHNA and YSLEER. V shed 2 bases and J shed 2 bases, with 9 bases lying between them. The CDR3 has 14 amino acids.

The chain uses TRBV28 and TRBJ2-5; 8 nucleotides match TRBD2. CDR3 length: 14 residues. V trimming: 5 bases; J trimming: 5 bases; junction bases outside the gene matches: 7. CDR1 is MDHEN, CDR2 SYDVKM, per germline. As DNA, the CDR3 is TGTGCCAGCAGTCCGGCGGGGGGCAGGGAGACCCAGTACTTC. Protein sequence: CASSPAGGRETQYF.

This clone was seen more than once but under ten times. The chain recombines TRBV20-1 with TRBJ1-1; D unresolved. CDR1 and CDR2 from the germline V gene are DFQATT and SNEGSKA (reference sequence). The CDR3 length is 11 residues. V shed 5 bases and J shed 5 bases, with 9 bases lying between them. The CDR3 DNA reads TGCAGTGCTCACCGGGGTACTGAAGCTTTCTTT. Its translation is CSAHRGTEAFF.

The table lists this clone with many counts. This chain joins TRBV2 and TRBJ1-1; the D is unclear. V was shortened by 8 bases and J by 7 bases, with 8 bases between the two germline ends. CDR3 length equals 10 residues. Germline loops: CDR1 SNHLY, CDR2 FYNNEI. As DNA, the CDR3 is TGTGCCAGCCGGGATTTTGAAGCTTTCTTT. It translates to CASRDFEAFF. The complete variable domain, with remaining parts taken from reference TRBV2 and TRBJ1-1, reads EPEVTQTPSHQVTQMGQEVILRCVPISNHLYFYWYRQILGQKVEFLVSFYNNEISEKSEIFDDQFSVERPDGSNFTLKIRSTKLEDSAMYFCASRDFEAFFGQGTRLTVV.

The chain combines TRBV7-3 with TRBJ2-1; TRBD1 aligns across 11 bases. Germline loops: CDR1 SGHTA, CDR2 FQGTGA. The V gene end was trimmed by 1 base and the J gene end by 3 bases; junction bases not matched to a gene: 5. The CDR3 has 17 residues. The CDR3 DNA follows: TGTGCCAGCAGCTTAATAGGAGGGACAGGGGGCTACAATGAGCAGTTCTTC. Protein sequence: CASSLIGGTGGYNEQFF.

V is TRBV4-2 and J is TRBJ1-1; 10 bases agree with TRBD1. Germline V lookup: CDR1 LGHNA, CDR2 YNFKEQ. Unmatched junction bases numbered 10, after V lost 1 base and J lost 5 bases. CDR3 length equals 17 residues. The CDR3 DNA reads TGTGCCAGCAGCCAAGCACCCGGGACAGGGGTTTGGACTGAAGCTTTCTTT. Protein: CASSQAPGTGVWTEAFF.

The gene calls are TRBV28 and TRBJ2-7; D gene unclear. V dropped 5 bases and J dropped 2 bases, with 16 bases sitting between them. The CDR3 length is 15 residues. CDR1 MDHEN and CDR2 SYDVKM come from the germline V gene. CDR3 DNA sequence: TGTGCCAGCAGTCCCGAGGTGGTTCTTGCCTACGAGCAGTACTTC. Protein: CASSPEVVLAYEQYF. Drawing the rest from reference TRBV28 and TRBJ2-7, the complete variable domain is DVKVTQSSRYLVKRTGEKVFLECVQDMDHENMFWYRQDPGLGLRLIYFSYDVKMKEKGDIPEGYSVSREKKERFSLILESASTNQTSMYLCASSPEVVLAYEQYFGPGTRLTVT.

This clone was found a few times. The chain links TRBV6-2 or TRBV6-3 to TRBJ1-1, with no clear D. V was pared by 0 bases and J by 5 bases, with 7 bases between. CDR3 length: 13 amino acids. Germline V gene data show CDR1 as MNHEY and CDR2 as SVGEGT. Here the CDR3 DNA reads TGTGCCAGCAGTTACTCTCGAGCGACTGAAGCTTTCTTT. It yields the protein CASSYSRATEAFF.

The V gene is TRBV23-1, the J gene TRBJ1-1, with D unresolved. TRBV23-1 falls under the ORF class, with uncertain function. CDR3 length equals 14 residues. Trimming cost V 10 bases and J 4 bases, with 19 bases left between them. The CDR3 is CATRRSFGFTEAFF. The CDR3 region has the DNA TGCGCCACCAGGAGGAGCTTTGGGTTCACTGAAGCTTTCTTT.

CDR3 in DNA: TGTGCCAGCAGTGATATGGCGGGGCAGCCCCAGCATTTT. Translating gives CASSDMAGQPQHF. This chain joins TRBV6-1 and TRBJ1-5; D is unresolved. CDR1 and CDR2 from the germline V gene are MNHNS and SASEGT. This CDR3 region has 13 residues. V lost 3 bases and J lost 7, with 10 bases in between.

This chain connects TRBV18 to TRBJ2-7, with TRBD1 matching over 8 bases. In germline, CDR1 is KGHSH, CDR2 LQKENI. V was pared by 0 bases and J by 4 bases, with 5 bases of the junction left unmatched. The CDR3 covers 15 residues. The CDR3 protein is CASSPPTGVSYEQYF. The CDR3 DNA reads as TGTGCCAGCTCACCACCGACAGGGGTAAGTTACGAGCAGTACTTC. Drawing the rest from reference TRBV18 and TRBJ2-7, the complete variable domain is NAGVMQNPRHLVRRRGQEARLRCSPMKGHSHVYWYRQLPEEGLKFMVYLQKENIIDESGMPKERFSAEFPKEGPSILRIQQVVRGDSAAYFCASSPPTGVSYEQYFGPGTRLTVT.

This sequence joins TRBV14 and TRBJ1-1; D may be TRBD1 (5 bases). The CDR3 is made up of 15 amino acids. CDR1 SGHDN and CDR2 FVKESK come from the germline V gene. Between the trimmed V and J ends, which lost 0 bases and 2 bases, there was a span of 10 bases. The CDR3 DNA follows: TGTGCCAGCAGCCAAGAGAGGGGAGGTAACACTGAAGCTTTCTTT. Translating it yields CASSQERGGNTEAFF. Supplemented by reference TRBV14 and TRBJ1-1, the full variable domain reads EAGVTQFPSHSVIEKGQTVTLRCDPISGHDNLYWYRRVMGKEIKFLLHFVKESKQDESGMPNNRFLAERTGGTYSTLKVQPAELEDSGVYFCASSQERGGNTEAFFGQGTRLTVV.

The chain links TRBV3-1 (or the pseudogene TRBV3-2) to TRBJ2-1; 10 nucleotides agree with TRBD2. V shed 0 bases and J 4 bases; nucleotides not matched to a gene: 6. Germline CDR1 reads LGHDT; CDR2 reads YNNKEL (reference sequence). This CDR3 comprises 17 residues. CDR3 coding DNA: TGTGCCAGCAGCCAAGAACGGAGTAGCGGGGGGTACAATGAGCAGTTCTTC. This encodes CASSQERSSGGYNEQFF.

J is TRBJ2-5 and V is TRBV10-3; TRBD2 matches at 7 bases. The V gene end was trimmed by 2 bases and the J gene end by 12 bases; junction bases not matched to a gene: 15. Germline-derived CDR1 and CDR2 are ENHRY and SYGVKD. The CDR3 length is 15 residues. In DNA form, the CDR3 reads TGTGCCATCAGTGAGACTAGCGTCTCGGTTTTTGGGAAGTACTTC. Translating gives CAISETSVSVFGKYF.

The J gene is TRBJ2-3, the V gene TRBV9, with 8 nucleotides matching TRBD1. This CDR3 spans 16 amino acids. The ends lost 6 bases at V and 3 bases at J; junction bases unmatched: 12. The V gene's germline CDR1 is SGDLS and CDR2 YYNGEE. The CDR3 DNA is TGTGCCAGCACCCCTTCGGACAGGGAAGTAACAGATACGCAGTATTTT. It encodes CASTPSDREVTDTQYF.

The chain recombines TRBV21-1 with TRBJ2-1; the D call TRBD1 from the table was never checked on the DNA. TRBV21-1 is listed as a pseudogene. The CDR3 consists of 16 residues. The chain's CDR3 is CASSKARAGTYNEQFF. CDR3 in DNA: TGTGCCAGCAGCAAAGCGCGAGCAGGGACCTACAATGAGCAGTTCTTC.

The rearrangement joins TRBV10-3 to TRBJ2-7; D might be TRBD2 (6 bases). The CDR3 runs 13 residues. Germline V gene data show CDR1 as ENHRY and CDR2 as SYGVKD. The ends were cut back, 11 bases at V and 2 bases at J, with 16 bases in the middle. CDR3: CAVSISGTYEQYV. CDR3 DNA sequence: TGTGCCGTTAGTATTAGCGGAACCTACGAGCAGTACGTC.

V and J are TRBV10-3 and TRBJ2-1; D call uncertain. Germline loops: CDR1 ENHRY, CDR2 SYGVKD. V lost 3 bases, J lost 7 bases, and 7 bases lay in between. The CDR3 length is 12 residues. Here the CDR3 DNA reads TGTGCCATCAGTGACGACTGGAATGAGCAGTTCTTC. Translated: CAISDDWNEQFF.

The chain uses TRBV7-2 and TRBJ1-2; D call uncertain. The length of the CDR3 is 14 residues. In germline, CDR1 is SGHTA, CDR2 FQGNSA. Trimming left V 3 bases short and J 1 base short, with 9 bases between. The CDR3 protein is CASSFGGNNYGYTF. The CDR3 nucleotides are TGTGCCAGCAGCTTCGGAGGAAATAACTATGGCTACACCTTC.

The chain couples TRBV7-9 to TRBJ2-2, with D possibly TRBD1 on 6 matching bases. Per germline, CDR1 SEHNR and CDR2 FQNEAQ (reference sequence). The CDR3 has 15 amino acids. V was trimmed by 3 bases and J by 2 bases, leaving 10 bases between them. CDR3 sequence (DNA): TGTGCCAGCAGCTTGGGGACACTAAACACCGGGGAGCTGTTTTTT. This encodes CASSLGTLNTGELFF.

The genes are TRBV19 and TRBJ1-5, with D uncertain. The CDR3 totals 17 residues. Trimming removed 5 bases from V and 3 bases from J, with 20 bases in between. Germline V gene sequence: CDR1 LNHDA, CDR2 SQIVND (reference sequence). The CDR3 here is CASSLGRREPFNQPQHF. The CDR3 DNA reads as TGTGCCAGTAGTCTTGGGAGAAGAGAACCCTTCAATCAGCCCCAGCATTTT.

The rearrangement joins TRBV6-2 or TRBV6-3 to TRBJ1-1, with a possible D match to TRBD1 (5 bases). Trimming shortened V by 6 bases and J by 1 base, and 12 bases separated the two germline ends. Germline loops: CDR1 MNHEY, CDR2 SVGEGT. The CDR3 is 14 amino acids. The CDR3 protein is CASSNVGGNTEAFF. The CDR3 coding sequence is TGTGCCAGCAGCAACGTCGGGGGGAACACTGAAGCTTTCTTT.

The table lists this clone with a few counts. The rearrangement uses TRBV5-8 and TRBJ1-1; no definite D call. V lost 1 base, J lost 5 bases, and 15 bases lay in between. The CDR3 has 15 residues. In germline, CDR1 is SGHTS, CDR2 YDEGEE. CDR3 bases: TGTGCCAGCAGCTTGAGAGTCTCGGGGAGGACTGAAGCTTTCTTT. Its protein is CASSLRVSGRTEAFF.

The chain uses TRBV3-1 (or the pseudogene TRBV3-2) and TRBJ2-5; TRBD2 aligns across 11 bases. The CDR3 is made up of 18 amino acids. Germline CDR1 and CDR2: LGHDT and YNNKEL (reference sequence). V shed 1 base and J 2 bases; nucleotides not matched to a gene: 9. The CDR3 nucleotides are TGTGCCAGCAGCCAAGCCCTGACGGGACTAGCGGTACAAGAGACCCAGTACTTC. This gives the protein CASSQALTGLAVQETQYF.

This chain uses TRBV5-1 with TRBJ2-1; TRBD2 agrees at 9 bases. V was pared by 3 bases and J by 7 bases, with 8 bases of the junction left unmatched. Germline values: CDR1 SGHRS, CDR2 YFSETQ. The CDR3 is 15 amino acids. The CDR3: CASSSSGGSENEQFF. Here the CDR3 DNA reads TGCGCCAGCAGCTCCAGCGGGGGGAGTGAAAATGAGCAGTTCTTC. Based on the CDR3 plus reference TRBV5-1 and TRBJ2-1, the full variable domain is KAGVTQTPRYLIKTRGQQVTLSCSPISGHRSVSWYQQTPGQGLQFLFEYFSETQRNKGNFPGRFSGRQFSNSRSEMNVSTLELGDSALYLCASSSSGGSENEQFFGPGTRLTVL.

This clone was seen a handful of times. The rearrangement joins TRBV9 to TRBJ1-5; no clear D. The CDR3 has 14 amino acids. From germline, CDR1 is SGDLS and CDR2 YYNGEE. V lost 4 bases and J lost 0, with 8 bases in between. The CDR3, as DNA: TGTGCCAGCAGCCGCGGGGTTAGCAATCAGCCCCAGCATTTT. The encoded protein is CASSRGVSNQPQHF.

In this sample, this clone turned up a few times. The chain carries TRBV10-3 and TRBJ2-2; D perhaps matches TRBD2 (6 bases). The CDR3 totals 14 residues. In germline, CDR1 is ENHRY, CDR2 SYGVKD. Trimming shortened V by 4 bases and J by 0 bases, and 6 bases separated the two germline ends. In nucleotides, the CDR3 is TGTGCCATCAGTGTAGCGGCGAACACCGGGGAGCTGTTTTTT. This encodes CAISVAANTGELFF.

The CDR3 region is CASMGQWGTEAFF. DNA of the CDR3: TGTGCCAGCATGGGACAGTGGGGCACTGAAGCTTTCTTT. This rearrangement joins TRBV2 to TRBJ1-1, with 7 bases aligning to TRBD1. Germline values: CDR1 SNHLY, CDR2 FYNNEI. The CDR3 runs 13 residues. The ends lost 7 bases at V and 4 bases at J; junction bases unmatched: 6.

The chain couples TRBV6-5 to TRBJ2-7; 9 bases align to TRBD1. The germline V gene has CDR1 MNHEY and CDR2 SVGAGI. The CDR3 runs to 14 residues. The trim removed 5 bases at V and 3 bases at J, leaving 5 bases unmatched. The CDR3 reads CASSLGTGFYEQYV. In nucleotides, the CDR3 is TGTGCCAGCAGTCTCGGGACAGGGTTCTACGAGCAGTACGTC.

The J gene is TRBJ1-2, the V gene TRBV6-5, with TRBD1 as a possible D gene (6 bases). Trimming removed 6 bases from V and 5 bases from J, with 13 bases in between. The CDR3 runs 13 residues. Germline V gene data show CDR1 as MNHEY and CDR2 as SVGAGI. CDR3 loop: CASRPQGRYGYTF. CDR3 DNA: TGTGCCAGCAGACCACAGGGCCGGTATGGCTACACCTTC.